This T cell receptor beta chain was identified in a study of cytomegalovirus exposure and HLA in healthy donors. The study ran its PCR with 60 Vbeta and 13 Jbeta primers. Sequencing was performed with immunoSEQ multiplex PCR; in TCRdb, only in-frame clones are kept and a portion is missing. Seen here are roughly 120,000 clones, 60% to 80% observed once, and the top ten hold 8% to 10%. The sample was PBMCs. The sequence was collected from a man aged 18 to 30 in good health and CMV-seropositive.

CDR3 nucleotide sequence: TGCAGCGCCCGATCGGGGACTGAAGCTTTCTTT. Translation gives CSARSGTEAFF. The chain couples TRBV29-1 to TRBJ1-1; unclear D gene. With 7 bases removed from V and 5 bases from J, the gap between germline ends came to 11 bases. Germline V gives CDR1 SQVTM, CDR2 ANQGSEA. The CDR3 length is 11 residues. Drawing the rest from reference TRBV29-1 and TRBJ1-1, the complete variable domain is SAVISQKPSRDICQRGTSLTIQCQVDSQVTMMFWYRQQPGQSLTLIATANQGSEATYESGFVIDKFPISRPNLTFSTLTVSNMSPEDSSIYLCSARSGTEAFFGQGTRLTVV.